These T cell receptor beta chains were read from a single sample in a study of cytomegalovirus exposure and HLA in healthy donors. Libraries were prepared by immunoSEQ multiplex PCR; TCRdb keeps only in-frame clonotypes and omits some of them. This sample has roughly 100,000 clones, with 10% found just once. The specimen was PBMCs. Receptors originate from a man aged 40-49 years in good health and CMV-seropositive. CDR3s include the opening cysteine and the closing phenylalanine or tryptophan. Fields, in order: V gene, CDR3 length, J gene, D gene, clone size, CDR3 protein, CDR3 DNA. A D gene is named only where the DNA matches it firmly. Rows give clone size only sometimes, using once, few, many, or a class for an expanded clone.

>TRBV2|14|TRBJ2-1|TRBD2|.
CASSDIAGAVEQFF
TGTGCCAGCAGTGATATTGCGGGAGCAGTTGAGCAGTTCTTC
>TRBV28|17|TRBJ2-1|TRBD1|.
CASSLEHDRGSYNEQFF
TGTGCCAGCAGTTTAGAGCACGACAGGGGATCCTACAATGAGCAGTTCTTC
>TRBV9|14|TRBJ2-7|.|.
CASSVYASPGEQYF
TGTGCCAGCAGCGTATACGCTAGCCCCGGCGAGCAGTACTTC
>TRBV2|11|TRBJ2-7|.|many
CASSLTYEQYF
TGTGCCAGCAGCCTTACCTACGAGCAGTACTTC
>TRBV13|24|TRBJ2-7|TRBD1|.
CASSLSMFGQGASGLPPSSYEQYF
TGTGCCAGCAGCTTATCAATGTTCGGACAGGGGGCGTCAGGACTACCCCCGAGCTCGTACGAGCAGTACTTC
>TRBV18|15|TRBJ2-7|TRBD2|few
CASSLGLAGEFEQYF
TGTGCCAGCTCCCTAGGACTAGCGGGGGAATTTGAGCAGTACTTC
>TRBV7-6|13|TRBJ2-3|.|few
CASSPPGTDTQYF
TGTGCCAGCAGCCCTCCAGGCACAGATACGCAGTATTTT
>TRBV13|15|TRBJ1-1|.|few
CASSLPWGEDTEAFF
TGTGCCAGCAGCTTACCTTGGGGAGAGGATACTGAAGCTTTCTTT
>TRBV7-9|13|TRBJ1-1|.|.
CASSPPPNTEAFF
TGTGCCAGCAGCCCCCCCCCAAACACTGAAGCTTTCTTT
>TRBV5-1|14|TRBJ2-7|TRBD1|.
CASSPGQGSGEQYF
TGCGCCAGCAGCCCAGGACAGGGGAGCGGCGAGCAGTACTTC
>TRBV19|18|TRBJ1-5|TRBD1|.
CASHDPGQGANSNQPQHF
TGTGCCAGCCACGACCCGGGACAGGGGGCGAATAGCAATCAGCCCCAGCATTTT
>TRBV25-1|15|TRBJ1-1|.|.
CASSELEAAVAEAFF
TGTGCCAGCAGTGAATTGGAGGCCGCTGTCGCTGAAGCTTTCTTT
>TRBV7-8|14|TRBJ1-5|TRBD1|few
CASSERTGDQPQHF
TGTGCCAGCAGCGAGCGGACAGGAGATCAGCCCCAGCATTTT